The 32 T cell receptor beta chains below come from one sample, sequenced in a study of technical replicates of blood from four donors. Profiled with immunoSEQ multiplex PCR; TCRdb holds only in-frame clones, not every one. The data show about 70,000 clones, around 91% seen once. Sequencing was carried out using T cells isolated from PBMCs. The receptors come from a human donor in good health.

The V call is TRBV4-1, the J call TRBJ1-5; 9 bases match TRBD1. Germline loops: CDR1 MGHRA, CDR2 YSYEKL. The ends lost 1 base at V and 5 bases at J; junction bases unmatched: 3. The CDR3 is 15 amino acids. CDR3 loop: CASSQGTGVDQPQHF. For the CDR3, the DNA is TGCGCCAGCAGCCAAGGGACAGGGGTCGATCAGCCCCAGCATTTT.

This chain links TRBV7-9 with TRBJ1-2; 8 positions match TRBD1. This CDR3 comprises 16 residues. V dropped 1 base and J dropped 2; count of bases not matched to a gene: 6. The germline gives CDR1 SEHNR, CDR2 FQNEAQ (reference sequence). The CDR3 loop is CASSLGGTGPNYGYTF. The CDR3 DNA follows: TGTGCCAGCAGCTTAGGGGGGACAGGACCAAACTATGGCTACACCTTC.

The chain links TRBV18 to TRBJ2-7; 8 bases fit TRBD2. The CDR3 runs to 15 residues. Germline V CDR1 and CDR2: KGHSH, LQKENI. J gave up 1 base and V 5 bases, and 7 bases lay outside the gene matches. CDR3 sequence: CASSSQSGRSYEQYF. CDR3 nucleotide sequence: TGTGCCAGCTCATCGCAGAGCGGGAGATCCTACGAGCAGTACTTC.

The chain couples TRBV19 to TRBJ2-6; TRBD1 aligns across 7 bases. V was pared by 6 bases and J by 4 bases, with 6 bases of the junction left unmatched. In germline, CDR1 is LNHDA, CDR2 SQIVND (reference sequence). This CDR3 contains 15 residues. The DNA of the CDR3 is TGTGCCAGTAGCCTGACAGGGAACGGGGCCAACGTCCTGACTTTC. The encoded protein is CASSLTGNGANVLTF.

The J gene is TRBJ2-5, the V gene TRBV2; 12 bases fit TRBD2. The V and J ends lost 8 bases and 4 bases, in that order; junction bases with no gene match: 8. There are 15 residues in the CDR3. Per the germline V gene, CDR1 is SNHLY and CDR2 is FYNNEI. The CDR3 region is CASRWLAGGGETQYF. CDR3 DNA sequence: TGTGCCAGCCGGTGGCTAGCGGGAGGGGGAGAGACCCAGTACTTC.

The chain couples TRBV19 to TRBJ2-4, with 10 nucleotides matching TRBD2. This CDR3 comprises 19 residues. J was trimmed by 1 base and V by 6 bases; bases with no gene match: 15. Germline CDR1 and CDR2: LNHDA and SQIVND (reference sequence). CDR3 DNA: TGTGCCAGTAGCATGAGGTCTAGCGGGAGATGGGAGGCCAAAAACATTCAGTACTTC. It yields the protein CASSMRSSGRWEAKNIQYF.

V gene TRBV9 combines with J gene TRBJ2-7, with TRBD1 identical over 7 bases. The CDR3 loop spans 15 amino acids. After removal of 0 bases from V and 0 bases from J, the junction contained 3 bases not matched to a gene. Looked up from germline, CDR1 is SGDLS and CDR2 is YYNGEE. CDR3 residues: CASSVGGQASYEQYF. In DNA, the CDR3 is TGTGCCAGCAGCGTAGGTGGACAGGCCTCCTACGAGCAGTACTTC.

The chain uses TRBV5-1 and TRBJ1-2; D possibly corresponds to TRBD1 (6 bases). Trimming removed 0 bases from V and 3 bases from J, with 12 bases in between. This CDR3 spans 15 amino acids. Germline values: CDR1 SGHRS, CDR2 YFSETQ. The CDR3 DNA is TGCGCCAGCAGCTTGGCCGGACAGCCCGACTATGGCTACACCTTC. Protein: CASSLAGQPDYGYTF.

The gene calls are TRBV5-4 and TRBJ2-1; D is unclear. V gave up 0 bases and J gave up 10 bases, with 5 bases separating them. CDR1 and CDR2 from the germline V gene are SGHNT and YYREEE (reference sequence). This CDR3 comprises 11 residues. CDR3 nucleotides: TGTGCCAGCAGCTTGGAAACAGAGCAGTTCTTC. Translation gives CASSLETEQFF.

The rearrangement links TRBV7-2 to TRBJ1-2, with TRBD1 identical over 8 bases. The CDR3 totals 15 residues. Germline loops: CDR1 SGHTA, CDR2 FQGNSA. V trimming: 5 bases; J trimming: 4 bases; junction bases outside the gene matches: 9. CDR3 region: CASSPGGSASYGYTF. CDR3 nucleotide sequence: TGTGCCAGCAGCCCAGGGGGCTCAGCTTCCTATGGCTACACCTTC.

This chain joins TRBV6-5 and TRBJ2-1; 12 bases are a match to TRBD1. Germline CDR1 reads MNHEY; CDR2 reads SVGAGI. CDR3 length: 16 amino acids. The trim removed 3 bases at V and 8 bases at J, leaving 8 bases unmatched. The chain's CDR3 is CASSYLPGQGADEQFF. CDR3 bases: TGTGCCAGCAGTTATCTTCCGGGACAGGGGGCGGATGAGCAGTTCTTC.

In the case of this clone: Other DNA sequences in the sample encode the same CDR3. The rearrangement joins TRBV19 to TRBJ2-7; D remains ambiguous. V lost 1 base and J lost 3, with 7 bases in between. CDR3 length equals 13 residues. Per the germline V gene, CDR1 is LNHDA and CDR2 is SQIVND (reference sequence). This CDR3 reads CASSIGQSYEQYF. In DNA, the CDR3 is TGTGCCAGTAGTATAGGACAAAGCTACGAGCAGTACTTC.

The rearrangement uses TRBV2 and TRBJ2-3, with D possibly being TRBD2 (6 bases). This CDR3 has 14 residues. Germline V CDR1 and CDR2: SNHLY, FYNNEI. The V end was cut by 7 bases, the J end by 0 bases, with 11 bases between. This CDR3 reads CASNRLASTDTQYF. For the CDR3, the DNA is TGTGCCAGCAATAGGCTAGCGAGCACAGATACGCAGTATTTT.

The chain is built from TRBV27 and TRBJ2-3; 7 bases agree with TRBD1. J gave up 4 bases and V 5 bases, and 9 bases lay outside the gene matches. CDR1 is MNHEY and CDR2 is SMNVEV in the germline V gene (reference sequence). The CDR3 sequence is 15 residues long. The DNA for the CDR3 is TGTGCCAGCAGTATCCTGACAGGGTTGCCAGATACGCAGTATTTT. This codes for CASSILTGLPDTQYF.

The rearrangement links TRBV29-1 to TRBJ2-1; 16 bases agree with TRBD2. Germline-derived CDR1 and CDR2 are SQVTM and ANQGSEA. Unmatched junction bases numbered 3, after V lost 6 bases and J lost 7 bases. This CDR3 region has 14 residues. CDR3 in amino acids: CSVGLAGGGNEQFF. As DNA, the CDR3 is TGCAGCGTGGGACTAGCGGGAGGGGGAAATGAGCAGTTCTTC.

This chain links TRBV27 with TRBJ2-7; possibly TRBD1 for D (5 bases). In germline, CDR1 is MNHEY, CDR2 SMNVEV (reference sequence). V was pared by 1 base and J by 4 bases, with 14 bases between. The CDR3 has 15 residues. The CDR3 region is CASSLFQDTSYEQYF. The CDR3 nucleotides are TGTGCCAGCAGTTTATTCCAGGACACTTCATACGAGCAGTACTTC.

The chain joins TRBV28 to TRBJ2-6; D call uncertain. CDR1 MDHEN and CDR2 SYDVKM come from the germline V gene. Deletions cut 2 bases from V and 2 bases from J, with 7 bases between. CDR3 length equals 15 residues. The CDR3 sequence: CASSLTTPGANVLTF. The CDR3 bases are TGTGCCAGCAGTTTAACGACTCCTGGGGCCAACGTCCTGACTTTC. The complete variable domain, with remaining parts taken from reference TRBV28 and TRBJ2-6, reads DVKVTQSSRYLVKRTGEKVFLECVQDMDHENMFWYRQDPGLGLRLIYFSYDVKMKEKGDIPEGYSVSREKKERFSLILESASTNQTSMYLCASSLTTPGANVLTFGAGSRLTVL.

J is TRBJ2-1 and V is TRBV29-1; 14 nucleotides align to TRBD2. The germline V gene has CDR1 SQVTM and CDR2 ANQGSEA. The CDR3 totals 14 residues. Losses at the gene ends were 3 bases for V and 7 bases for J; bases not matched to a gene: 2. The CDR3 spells CSVEGLAGVNEQFF. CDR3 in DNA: TGCAGCGTTGAGGGACTAGCGGGAGTTAATGAGCAGTTCTTC.

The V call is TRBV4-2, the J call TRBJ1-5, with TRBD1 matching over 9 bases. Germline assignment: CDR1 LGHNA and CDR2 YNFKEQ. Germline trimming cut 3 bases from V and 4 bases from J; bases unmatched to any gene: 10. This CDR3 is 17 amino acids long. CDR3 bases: TGTGCCAGCAGCCAGGTATCCGGGACAGGGCTTAATCAGCCCCAGCATTTT. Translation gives CASSQVSGTGLNQPQHF.

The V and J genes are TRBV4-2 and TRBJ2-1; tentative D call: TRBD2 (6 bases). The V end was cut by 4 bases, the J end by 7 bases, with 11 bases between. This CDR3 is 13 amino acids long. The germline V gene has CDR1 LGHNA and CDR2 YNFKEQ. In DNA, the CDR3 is TGTGCCAGCAGCCTGATAGGAGGGAATGAGCAGTTCTTC. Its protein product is CASSLIGGNEQFF.

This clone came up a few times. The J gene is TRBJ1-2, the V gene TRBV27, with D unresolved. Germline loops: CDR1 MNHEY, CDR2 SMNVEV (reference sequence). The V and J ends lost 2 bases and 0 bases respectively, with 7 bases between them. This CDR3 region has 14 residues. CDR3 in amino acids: CASSLGPANYGYTF. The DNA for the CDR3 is TGTGCCAGCAGTTTAGGGCCCGCTAACTATGGCTACACCTTC.

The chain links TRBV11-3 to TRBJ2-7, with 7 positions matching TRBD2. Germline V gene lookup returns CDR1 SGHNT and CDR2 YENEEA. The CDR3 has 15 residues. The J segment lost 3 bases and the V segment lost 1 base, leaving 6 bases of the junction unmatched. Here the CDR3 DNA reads TGTGCCAGCAGCTTAGGAGCGGGGAGCGGCTACGAGCAGTACTTC. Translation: CASSLGAGSGYEQYF.

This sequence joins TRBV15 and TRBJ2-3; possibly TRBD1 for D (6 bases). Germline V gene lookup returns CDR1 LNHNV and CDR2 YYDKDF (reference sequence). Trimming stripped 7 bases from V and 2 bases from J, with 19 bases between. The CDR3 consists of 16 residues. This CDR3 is CATTETDRPVTDTQYF. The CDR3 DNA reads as TGTGCCACCACTGAAACAGACAGGCCTGTCACAGATACGCAGTATTTT. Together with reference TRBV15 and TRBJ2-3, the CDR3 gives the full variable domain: DAMVIQNPRYQVTQFGKPVTLSCSQTLNHNVMYWYQQKSSQAPKLLFHYYDKDFNNEADTPDNFQSRRPNTSFCFLDIRSPGLGDTAMYLCATTETDRPVTDTQYFGPGTRLTVL.

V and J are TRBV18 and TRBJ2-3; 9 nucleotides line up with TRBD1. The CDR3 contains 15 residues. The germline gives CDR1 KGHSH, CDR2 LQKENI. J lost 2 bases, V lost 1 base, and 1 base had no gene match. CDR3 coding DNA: TGTGCCAGCTCACCACGGACAGGGGTCACAGATACGCAGTATTTT. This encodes CASSPRTGVTDTQYF.

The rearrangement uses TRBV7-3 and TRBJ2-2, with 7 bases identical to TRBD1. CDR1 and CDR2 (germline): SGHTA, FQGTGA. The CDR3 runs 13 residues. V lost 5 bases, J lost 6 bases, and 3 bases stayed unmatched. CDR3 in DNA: TGTGCCAGCAGCCCAACAGGGGCCGGGGAGCTGTTTTTT. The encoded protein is CASSPTGAGELFF.

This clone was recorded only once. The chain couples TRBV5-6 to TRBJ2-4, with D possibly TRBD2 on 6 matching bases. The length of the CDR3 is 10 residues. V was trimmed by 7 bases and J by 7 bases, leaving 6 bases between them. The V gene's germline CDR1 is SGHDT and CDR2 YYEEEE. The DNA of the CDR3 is TGTGCCAGCGGGAGGAACATTCAGTACTTC. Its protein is CASGRNIQYF.

The CDR3: CASSPTSSGGNTGELFF. The CDR3 DNA reads as TGTGCCAGCAGCCCAACTTCTAGCGGGGGCAACACCGGGGAGCTGTTTTTT. The V call is TRBV7-8, the J call TRBJ2-2; TRBD2 matches 10 bases. This CDR3 contains 17 residues. Germline CDR1 is SGHVS and CDR2 is FQNEAQ. The V and J ends lost 5 bases and 2 bases, in that order; junction bases with no gene match: 8.

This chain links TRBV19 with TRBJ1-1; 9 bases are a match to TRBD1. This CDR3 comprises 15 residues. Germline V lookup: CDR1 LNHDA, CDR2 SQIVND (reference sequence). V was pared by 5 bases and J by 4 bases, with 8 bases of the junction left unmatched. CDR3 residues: CASSETGTGSTEAFF. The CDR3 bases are TGTGCCAGTAGTGAGACCGGGACAGGGTCCACTGAAGCTTTCTTT.

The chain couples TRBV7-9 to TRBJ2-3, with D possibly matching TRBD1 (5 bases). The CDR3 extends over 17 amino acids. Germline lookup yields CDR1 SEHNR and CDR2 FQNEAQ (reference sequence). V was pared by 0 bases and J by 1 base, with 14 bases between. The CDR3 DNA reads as TGTGCCAGCAGCTTAGCCCCTGGGGCGACAGGCACAGATACGCAGTATTTT. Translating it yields CASSLAPGATGTDTQYF.

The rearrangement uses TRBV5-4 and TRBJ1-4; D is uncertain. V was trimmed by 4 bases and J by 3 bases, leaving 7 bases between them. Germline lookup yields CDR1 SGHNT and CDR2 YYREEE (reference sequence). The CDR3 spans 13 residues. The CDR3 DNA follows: TGTGCCAGCAGCCGGACTGCTAATGAAAAACTGTTTTTT. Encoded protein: CASSRTANEKLFF.

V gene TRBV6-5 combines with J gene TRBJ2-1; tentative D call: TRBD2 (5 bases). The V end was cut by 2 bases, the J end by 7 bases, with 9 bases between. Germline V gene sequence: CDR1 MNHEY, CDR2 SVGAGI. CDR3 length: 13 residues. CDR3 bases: TGTGCCAGCAGTTACCTAGCCGGTAATGAGCAGTTCTTC. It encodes CASSYLAGNEQFF.

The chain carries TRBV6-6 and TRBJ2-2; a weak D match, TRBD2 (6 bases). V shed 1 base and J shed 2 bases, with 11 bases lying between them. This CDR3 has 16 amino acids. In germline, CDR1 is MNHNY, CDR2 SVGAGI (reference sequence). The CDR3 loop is CASSYLGGANTGELFF. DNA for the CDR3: TGTGCCAGCAGTTACTTGGGCGGGGCTAACACCGGGGAGCTGTTTTTT.